This passage covers 16 T cell receptor beta chains from one sample sequenced in a study of blood T cell repertoires in COVID-19. The method was immunoSEQ multiplex PCR; TCRdb's version includes in-frame clones alone and lacks a portion of them. The sample has tens of thousands of clones, more than 80% seen once; the top ten hold approximately 8.8%. The sequenced sample was peripheral blood. Receptors were obtained from a man aged 60-69 years with acute or convalescent COVID-19.

The chain joins TRBV5-5 to TRBJ2-7, with D unresolved. V was pared by 0 bases and J by 4 bases, with 5 bases between. The CDR3 totals 12 residues. Germline values: CDR1 SGHKS, CDR2 YYEKEE (reference sequence). CDR3 bases: TGTGCCAGCAGCTTGGCCCCATACGAGCAGTACTTC. Translated: CASSLAPYEQYF.

This chain uses TRBV29-1 with TRBJ2-2; a possible D gene is TRBD1 (5 bases). The germline CDR1 and CDR2 sequences are SQVTM and ANQGSEA. V was cut by 7 bases and J by 4 bases, with 7 bases left in between. The CDR3 spans 11 residues. The CDR3 DNA sequence: TGCAGCGCACAGGCCACCGGGGAGCTGTTTTTT. This translates into CSAQATGELFF.

The V gene is TRBV18, the J gene TRBJ1-4; 8 positions match TRBD1. The CDR3 length is 17 residues. J gave up 0 bases and V 0 bases, and 3 bases lay outside the gene matches. CDR1 KGHSH and CDR2 LQKENI come from the germline V gene. In nucleotides, the CDR3 is TGTGCCAGCTCACCACCCGGGACAGGCTCAACTAATGAAAAACTGTTTTTT. Translation: CASSPPGTGSTNEKLFF.

This clone occurred once. The chain has TRBV5-1 and TRBJ2-5, with D possibly TRBD1 on 6 matching bases. Germline V gene lookup returns CDR1 SGHRS and CDR2 YFSETQ. The CDR3 spans 14 residues. Trimming left V 4 bases short and J 1 base short, with 11 bases between. In nucleotides, the CDR3 is TGCGCCAGCAGCCCAACAGGGCCCCAAGAGACCCAGTACTTC. Translating gives CASSPTGPQETQYF.

The V gene is TRBV6-5, the J gene TRBJ1-6; TRBD1 agrees at 8 bases. Losses at the gene ends were 0 bases for V and 7 bases for J; bases not matched to a gene: 5. Looked up from germline, CDR1 is MNHEY and CDR2 is SVGAGI. The CDR3 has 16 amino acids. CDR3 amino acids: CASSYSLRTGNSPLHF. In DNA, the CDR3 is TGTGCCAGCAGTTACTCCCTCCGGACAGGGAATTCACCCCTCCACTTT.

This clone has a handful of counts. The gene calls are TRBV12-3 or TRBV12-4 and TRBJ1-2; 8 bases fit TRBD1. This CDR3 is built from 13 residues. J was trimmed by 4 bases and V by 7 bases; bases with no gene match: 5. CDR3 bases: TGTGCCAGCACCACAGGGGGTATCTATGGCTACACCTTC. This gives the protein CASTTGGIYGYTF.

V usage is TRBV10-2 and J usage is TRBJ1-1, with 9 bases fitting TRBD1. From germline, CDR1 is WSHSY and CDR2 SAAADI. This CDR3 has 13 amino acids. Trimming took 9 bases from V and 4 from J; bases not matched to a gene: 6. The CDR3 reads CASTRQGGTEAFF. The CDR3 nucleotides read TGCGCCAGTACCCGACAGGGGGGCACTGAAGCTTTCTTT.

In this sample, this clone turned up a few times. The V and J genes are TRBV9 and TRBJ1-4; D possibly corresponds to TRBD1 (6 bases). The ends were cut back, 3 bases at V and 2 bases at J, with 8 bases in the middle. From germline, CDR1 is SGDLS and CDR2 YYNGEE. This CDR3 region has 14 residues. The CDR3, as DNA: TGTGCCAGCAGCGCGGACAGTACTAATGAAAAACTGTTTTTT. It is translated as CASSADSTNEKLFF.

The chain couples TRBV10-3 to TRBJ1-1; D not resolved. Trimming cost V 7 bases and J 0 bases, with 15 bases left between them. Germline assignment: CDR1 ENHRY and CDR2 SYGVKD. CDR3 length: 15 amino acids. The CDR3: CAIMETNRLNTEAFF. The CDR3 nucleotides are TGTGCCATCATGGAGACGAATCGTCTGAACACTGAAGCTTTCTTT.

The chain joins TRBV7-9 to TRBJ2-7, with TRBD2 as a possible D gene (6 bases). Germline-derived CDR1 and CDR2 are SEHNR and FQNEAQ (reference sequence). V was shortened by 2 bases and J by 4 bases, with 9 bases between the two germline ends. This CDR3 comprises 13 residues. The CDR3 loop reads CASSLPRDYEQYF. In DNA form, the CDR3 reads TGTGCCAGCAGCTTACCGCGGGATTACGAGCAGTACTTC. Full variable domain (missing parts from reference TRBV7-9 and TRBJ2-7): DTGVSQNPRHKITKRGQNVTFRCDPISEHNRLYWYRQTLGQGPEFLTYFQNEAQLEKSRLLSDRFSAERPKGSFSTLEIQRTEQGDSAMYLCASSLPRDYEQYFGPGTRLTVT.

V and J are TRBV9 and TRBJ2-1, with 8 bases lining up with TRBD1. This CDR3 is 19 amino acids long. CDR1 is SGDLS and CDR2 is YYNGEE in the germline V gene. With 3 bases clipped from V and 2 bases from J, the junction kept 16 bases outside the gene matches. The CDR3 protein is CASSGKTGEGTGTYNEQFF. CDR3 DNA sequence: TGTGCCAGCAGCGGGAAGACAGGGGAAGGGACCGGGACCTACAATGAGCAGTTCTTC.

This chain joins TRBV4-1 and TRBJ2-7; 10 bases match TRBD1. Germline V gene lookup returns CDR1 MGHRA and CDR2 YSYEKL. This CDR3 spans 15 amino acids. V lost 4 bases, J lost 5 bases, and 8 bases stayed unmatched. The CDR3 loop is CASSLRGQGTHEQYF. The CDR3 DNA reads as TGCGCCAGCAGCCTCCGGGGACAGGGGACCCACGAGCAGTACTTC.

V gene TRBV5-1 combines with J gene TRBJ1-5; 7 positions agree with TRBD1. V lost 4 bases and J lost 6; bases outside the gene matches: 16. CDR1 and CDR2 (germline): SGHRS, YFSETQ. The CDR3 runs to 17 residues. CDR3 region: CASSPDPIRQGAQPQHF. The CDR3 coding sequence is TGCGCCAGCAGCCCCGACCCCATTAGACAGGGTGCTCAGCCCCAGCATTTT. The variable domain in full, completed from reference TRBV5-1 and TRBJ1-5, reads KAGVTQTPRYLIKTRGQQVTLSCSPISGHRSVSWYQQTPGQGLQFLFEYFSETQRNKGNFPGRFSGRQFSNSRSEMNVSTLELGDSALYLCASSPDPIRQGAQPQHFGDGTRLSIL.

Only a few counts were recorded for this clone. The DNA for the CDR3 is TGCGCCAGCAGTGAGGTCCCCAGCGGGGTTGCAGATACGCAGTATTTT. Translation: CASSEVPSGVADTQYF. The rearrangement uses TRBV10-2 and TRBJ2-3, with 7 bases lining up with TRBD2. The CDR3 totals 16 residues. The germline V gene has CDR1 WSHSY and CDR2 SAAADI. With V trimmed by 2 bases and J by 4 bases, 9 bases remained unmatched.

The chain uses TRBV5-1 and TRBJ1-1; 8 nucleotides line up with TRBD1. Germline-derived CDR1 and CDR2 are SGHRS and YFSETQ. V shed 1 base and J 0 bases; nucleotides not matched to a gene: 2. This CDR3 spans 15 amino acids. For the CDR3, the DNA is TGCGCCAGCAGCTTGCGACAGGGGATGAACACTGAAGCTTTCTTT. This encodes CASSLRQGMNTEAFF.

This chain uses TRBV4-3 with TRBJ1-2, with D perhaps matching TRBD1 (5 bases). CDR1 is LGHNA, CDR2 YSLEER, per germline. V dropped 1 base and J dropped 8 bases, with 14 bases sitting between them. The CDR3 spans 14 residues. The CDR3 bases are TGCGCCAGCAGCCAAGTGGTAGGGGATAAGGGCTACACCTTC. Translated, it gives CASSQVVGDKGYTF.